This TCR beta chain comes out of a study of Graves' ophthalmopathy and Graves' hyperthyroidism (dated by TCRdb to between 2017 and 2018). About the investigation overall: Peripheral blood was collected at initial diagnosis, before any treatment. To explore V-J signatures that distinguish ophthalmopathy from hyperthyroidism, a discovery set of around 100 patients was enrolled, made up of 40 to 45 with ophthalmopathy and 57 with stable hyperthyroidism. The 100 discovery patients were divided at random into training and test sets in a 7:3 ratio. Following sampling, methimazole starting at 30 mg daily was administered to hyperthyroidism patients, and high-dose intravenous methylprednisolone was administered to ophthalmopathy patients. In more than five hyperthyroidism patients, T-cell repertoires of thyroid tissue and blood were compared. The study used TCR beta repertoire signatures to distinguish Graves' ophthalmopathy from Graves' hyperthyroidism and to predict progression to ophthalmopathy. An independent validation cohort comprised 18 hyperthyroidism patients and about 16 patients who later progressed from hyperthyroidism to ophthalmopathy. In total, 135 blood samples were TCR-sequenced: some 43 ophthalmopathy, 75 hyperthyroidism and approximately 17 hyperthyroidism-to-ophthalmopathy patients. Paper-wide results and their limitations: Most expanded thyroid clonotypes with a frequency above 0.001 also appeared in blood, which suggests that blood repertoires may reflect the immune response in the thyroid. In validation, the model predicted ophthalmopathy progression with 70.59% sensitivity and 72.22% specificity; eleven to twelve predicted patients were CT-confirmed with GO in a median of around 6 months. No statistical method was used to set the sample size in advance, and the investigators knew which group each participant was assigned to. In cross-validation, the 13-signature model distinguished ophthalmopathy from stable hyperthyroidism with approximately 90% sensitivity and approximately 81% specificity, and in the test set the corresponding values were approximately 79% and 70%.

V lost 7 bases and J lost 4 bases; the stretch between them is 19 bases long. From its cysteine to its phenylalanine, the CDR3 spans 15 amino acids. Only CDR3 DNA remains: 45 bases, in frame from the first base. CDR1 MNHNS and CDR2 SASEGT were looked up in the germline V gene. Stable hyperthyroidism was defined as no progression to ophthalmopathy within 18 months of follow-up. The hyperthyroidism patients were 18 to 65 years old and newly diagnosed, with a disease duration of less than 2 months. Patients with other autoimmune diseases, uncontrolled infections, pregnancy or lactation were excluded. Diagnosis was based on clinical symptoms, serum thyroxine, TRAb, thyroid ultrasound and orbital computed tomography. PBMCs were isolated from about 9.1 ml of fresh peripheral blood by Ficoll-Paque density gradient centrifugation. Trizol reagent was used to extract the total RNA, and its quality was then checked on an Agilent 2100 Bioanalyzer.

With regard to this clonotype: Its cognate antigen has yet to be identified. No base quality information exists; no much larger clone differs at one position.

TCR beta CDR3 regions were amplified from RNA transcripts for repertoire sequencing. HTBI primers and the Qiagen OneStep RT-PCR kit were used in a first-round RT-PCR, which was followed by a second-round multiplex PCR, size selection and purification. Libraries were sequenced paired-end with 100 bp reads on an Illumina HiSeq2000. The study's processing was this. SOAPnuke was used for read processing, and reads with adapters, uncalled bases, a mean Phred below 15, or no exact constant-primer or identifier match were discarded. High-quality paired reads were merged with COPE v1.2.5. Unique nucleotide sequences were defined as clonotypes and aligned to IMGT TRB V, D and J references using MiTCR v1.1. Only V-J combinations with frequency above 0.0001 were analysed, covering about 99% of repertoires. For each V-J combination, a TCR clonal expansion and chaos score was defined as F50 clonal expansion divided by the chaos observed in the TCRdist matrix. Welch's t-statistics and random forest were used to narrow the features down to around 12 V-J combinations, which were then fed into a naive Bayes classifier. Thyroid-blood repertoire similarity was quantified with the Morisita-Horn index. In-frame beta chains were kept once TCRdb had trimmed the public reads at Q25 with fastp and called clones with MiXCR. Each CDR3 protein gets just one entry, which takes the most common genes and DNA from the rows behind it. In this record, the V and J calls reflect TCRdb's handling and not the investigators' own analysis. This sample is represented by under 800,000 distinct CDR3 sequences; approximately 22% of them were singletons. Approximately 6.9% of the sample is taken by the ten largest.

The receptor's source is a young woman with stable Graves' hyperthyroidism. Some clones in this sample may be carry-over from other donors' samples. Donor details come from another sample of the same person, matched by shared clones. The chain is assembled from TRBV6-1 and TRBJ1-1; possibly the D gene is TRBD1, per 6 matching bases. Sequenced input: peripheral blood. The CDR3 corresponds to CASTRTGGRGTEAFF. In nucleotides, the sequence is TGTGCCAGCACCAGAACGGGGGGCAGGGGCACTGAAGCTTTCTTT.